These 32 T cell receptor beta chains came from one sample sequenced in a study of blood T cell repertoires in COVID-19 (dated by TCRdb to 2019 to 2021). The library was built by means of the immunoSEQ multiplex PCR assay. Here the immuneACCESS table is served through TCRdb, limited to in-frame sequences with V and J called. Missing clones are a known gap in these copies; in checked studies unresolved V genes cover under half, and the rest lacks a known reason. The sample table contains tens of thousands of clones; only one count was recorded for approximately 80% of them. The ten largest clones take up roughly a tenth of the sample. Specimen: peripheral blood. Source of these receptors: a man aged 50 to 59 with COVID-19, enrolled during active disease.

This chain uses TRBV3-1 (or the pseudogene TRBV3-2) with TRBJ2-1, with D possibly TRBD2 on 6 matching bases. Germline CDR1 reads LGHDT; CDR2 reads YNNKEL (reference sequence). This CDR3 spans 15 amino acids. The V end lost 4 bases, the J end lost 3 bases, and 13 bases lay between the germline ends. CDR3 residues: CASSLSAGSYNEQFF. Written as DNA, the CDR3 is TGTGCCAGCAGCCTCTCAGCGGGCAGCTACAATGAGCAGTTCTTC.

The chain uses TRBV29-1 and TRBJ2-1, with 7 bases matching TRBD2. This CDR3 contains 11 residues. V lost 7 bases and J lost 6; bases outside the gene matches: 3. Germline V CDR1 and CDR2: SQVTM, ANQGSEA. CDR3 DNA: TGCAGCGGATCGGGAGGCAATGAGCAGTTCTTC. This translates into CSGSGGNEQFF.

This clone was seen only a few times. The chain carries TRBV19 and TRBJ1-1, with D possibly being TRBD1 (6 bases). The germline V gene encodes CDR1 LNHDA and CDR2 SQIVND (reference sequence). V was trimmed by 6 bases and J by 0 bases, leaving 11 bases between them. The CDR3 sequence is 14 residues long. The CDR3 DNA follows: TGTGCCAGTAGGACAGGTAGCTTGAACACTGAAGCTTTCTTT. It codes for CASRTGSLNTEAFF. Based on the CDR3 plus reference TRBV19 and TRBJ1-1, the full variable domain is DGGITQSPKYLFRKEGQNVTLSCEQNLNHDAMYWYRQDPGQGLRLIYYSQIVNDFQKGDIAEGYSVSREKKESFPLTVTSAQKNPTAFYLCASRTGSLNTEAFFGQGTRLTVV.

J is TRBJ1-1 and V is TRBV30; D remains unclear. Germline V gene sequence: CDR1 GTSNPN, CDR2 SVGIG (reference sequence). The CDR3 runs to 12 residues. Trimming took off 2 bases at V and 1 base at J, with 5 bases between the two ends. The CDR3 is CAWSTPNTEAFF. Here the CDR3 DNA reads TGTGCCTGGAGTACACCGAACACTGAAGCTTTCTTT.

The V and J genes are TRBV7-9 and TRBJ1-1; D gene ambiguous. Trimming cost V 5 bases and J 1 base, with 8 bases left between them. Germline V gene lookup returns CDR1 SEHNR and CDR2 FQNEAQ (reference sequence). CDR3 size: 13 residues. CDR3 protein: CASSQRQNTEAFF. The CDR3 region has the DNA TGTGCCAGCAGCCAAAGACAGAACACTGAAGCTTTCTTT.

This chain uses TRBV4-1 with TRBJ2-1; TRBD1 agrees at 7 bases. The CDR3 is made up of 15 amino acids. Germline V gives CDR1 MGHRA, CDR2 YSYEKL. Unmatched junction bases numbered 11, after V lost 3 bases and J lost 9 bases. In DNA form, the CDR3 reads TGCGCCAGCAGCCATGTCCCTACAGGGGATCGTGAGCAGTTCTTC. Its protein product is CASSHVPTGDREQFF.

V gene TRBV27 combines with J gene TRBJ1-2; possibly TRBD1 for D (6 bases). Germline lookup yields CDR1 MNHEY and CDR2 SMNVEV (reference sequence). Trimming pared 6 bases from V and 7 bases from J, leaving 21 bases between. The CDR3 extends over 15 amino acids. CDR3 in amino acids: CASSSTQGPPRGYTF. In nucleotides, the CDR3 is TGTGCCAGCAGCTCCACACAGGGCCCACCCCGTGGCTACACCTTC.

The chain has TRBV19 and TRBJ2-5, with a tentative D call TRBD1 (6 bases). Trimming pared 6 bases from V and 5 bases from J, leaving 16 bases between. CDR1 is LNHDA and CDR2 is SQIVND in the germline V gene (reference sequence). The CDR3 contains 14 residues. The DNA of the CDR3 is TGTGCCAGTAGCGACAGGTCTACGCAGGAGACCCAGTACTTC. This codes for CASSDRSTQETQYF.

This sequence joins TRBV7-9 and TRBJ2-7; TRBD2 matches 7 bases. CDR3 length: 15 amino acids. The J segment lost 2 bases and the V segment lost 1 base, leaving 5 bases of the junction unmatched. Germline V CDR1 and CDR2: SEHNR, FQNEAQ (reference sequence). CDR3 sequence: CASSLDGGGTYEQYF. The CDR3 coding sequence is TGTGCCAGCAGCTTAGATGGGGGAGGGACCTACGAGCAGTACTTC.

The genes are TRBV7-3 and TRBJ2-4, with a weak D call TRBD2 (6 bases). This CDR3 is 14 amino acids long. The germline CDR1 and CDR2 sequences are SGHTA and FQGTGA. V gave up 5 bases and J gave up 3 bases, with 11 bases separating them. CDR3 nucleotide sequence: TGTGCCAGCAGCCCCTCCGGGGGCAAAAACATTCAGTACTTC. Translation gives CASSPSGGKNIQYF. The entire variable domain, with the rest obtained from reference TRBV7-3 and TRBJ2-4, is as follows: GAGVSQTPSNKVTEKGKYVELRCDPISGHTALYWYRQSLGQGPEFLIYFQGTGAADDSGLPNDRFFAVRPEGSVSTLKIQRTERGDSAVYLCASSPSGGKNIQYFGAGTRLSVL.

The gene calls are TRBV11-2 and TRBJ2-1; the match to TRBD1 covers 8 bases. The germline CDR1 and CDR2 sequences are SGHAT and FQNNGV. Trimming cost V 5 bases and J 9 bases; bases outside gene matches: 9. This CDR3 contains 14 residues. In DNA form, the CDR3 reads TGTGCCAGCAGCGGGACGGACAGGGTTGTTGAGCAGTTCTTC. Protein: CASSGTDRVVEQFF.

This sequence joins TRBV11-3 and TRBJ2-5, with D possibly TRBD1 on 6 matching bases. Germline CDR1 and CDR2: SGHNT and YENEEA. The CDR3 sequence is 13 residues long. V was shortened by 5 bases and J by 3 bases, with 10 bases between the two germline ends. This CDR3 reads CASSLGHEETQYF. The CDR3 DNA is TGTGCCAGCAGCCTGGGACACGAAGAGACCCAGTACTTC.

The V and J genes are TRBV24-1 and TRBJ1-2; 11 bases match TRBD1. Germline-derived CDR1 and CDR2 are KGHDR and SFDVKD. The junction had 6 bases not matched to a gene; V was cut back by 3 bases and J by 4 bases. The CDR3 has 16 amino acids. The CDR3 DNA reads as TGTGCCACCAGTGATCCCGGGACAGGGGGTATCTATGGCTACACCTTC. It specifies CATSDPGTGGIYGYTF.

The J gene is TRBJ1-6, the V gene TRBV9, with D unclear. There are 15 residues in the CDR3. V was cut by 0 bases and J by 5 bases, with 9 bases left in between. CDR1 and CDR2 from the germline V gene are SGDLS and YYNGEE. Here the CDR3 DNA reads TGTGCCAGCAGCGTAGACCCAGAAGATAATTCACCCCTCCACTTT. Its protein is CASSVDPEDNSPLHF.

The genes are TRBV5-1 and TRBJ2-1; 7 bases agree with TRBD2. CDR1 and CDR2 from the germline V gene are SGHRS and YFSETQ. Losses at the gene ends were 6 bases for V and 6 bases for J; bases not matched to a gene: 12. This CDR3 has 15 amino acids. The CDR3 sequence is CASNSVGSGGNEQFF. As DNA, the CDR3 is TGCGCCAGCAATTCGGTCGGGTCGGGAGGCAATGAGCAGTTCTTC. Based on the CDR3 plus reference TRBV5-1 and TRBJ2-1, the full variable domain is KAGVTQTPRYLIKTRGQQVTLSCSPISGHRSVSWYQQTPGQGLQFLFEYFSETQRNKGNFPGRFSGRQFSNSRSEMNVSTLELGDSALYLCASNSVGSGGNEQFFGPGTRLTVL.

The rearrangement links TRBV2 to TRBJ2-1; D is perhaps TRBD2 (6 bases). The CDR3 has 13 residues. CDR1 and CDR2 from the germline V gene are SNHLY and FYNNEI. Trimming cost V 6 bases and J 3 bases, with 9 bases left between them. The chain's CDR3 is CASRIAVYNEQFF. The CDR3 nucleotides are TGTGCCAGCAGGATAGCGGTCTACAATGAGCAGTTCTTC.

The chain uses TRBV15 and TRBJ2-1; TRBD2 matches at 7 bases. Germline CDR1 reads LNHNV; CDR2 reads YYDKDF (reference sequence). The CDR3 has 17 residues. V shed 3 bases and J 1 base; nucleotides not matched to a gene: 9. The CDR3 reads CATSRERAGVSYNEQFF. The CDR3 DNA follows: TGTGCCACCAGCAGGGAACGGGCGGGAGTTTCCTACAATGAGCAGTTCTTC.

This chain connects TRBV2 to TRBJ2-1, with 8 bases identical to TRBD2. This CDR3 has 15 amino acids. V lost 4 bases to trimming and J lost 4 bases; unmatched junction nucleotides: 6. Germline lookup yields CDR1 SNHLY and CDR2 FYNNEI. The DNA for the CDR3 is TGTGCCAGCAGTGTTGCGGGAGGCGCATACAATGAGCAGTTCTTC. As protein: CASSVAGGAYNEQFF.

The chain employs TRBV18 and TRBJ2-3; 7 bases agree with TRBD1. V lost 5 bases, J lost 0 bases, and 5 bases stayed unmatched. There are 15 residues in the CDR3. Germline V gene lookup returns CDR1 KGHSH and CDR2 LQKENI. The CDR3: CASSSSRGSTDTQYF. The CDR3 DNA sequence: TGTGCCAGCTCATCTAGCAGGGGGAGCACAGATACGCAGTATTTT.

The rearrangement uses TRBV28 and TRBJ2-5; 8 bases agree with TRBD2. Germline CDR1 is MDHEN and CDR2 is SYDVKM. The CDR3 is 15 residues long. Trimming cost V 2 bases and J 4 bases; bases outside gene matches: 6. The CDR3 is CASSLDSGTVETQYF. CDR3 in DNA: TGTGCCAGCAGTTTAGATAGCGGGACGGTAGAGACCCAGTACTTC. The variable domain in full, with the rest retrieved from reference TRBV28 and TRBJ2-5, is DVKVTQSSRYLVKRTGEKVFLECVQDMDHENMFWYRQDPGLGLRLIYFSYDVKMKEKGDIPEGYSVSREKKERFSLILESASTNQTSMYLCASSLDSGTVETQYFGPGTRLLVL.

V gene TRBV30 combines with J gene TRBJ1-6, with a weak D call TRBD1 (5 bases). Deletions cut 3 bases from V and 9 bases from J, with 12 bases between. The CDR3 length is 13 residues. Germline CDR1 reads GTSNPN; CDR2 reads SVGIG (reference sequence). CDR3 amino acids: CAWRGGDASPLHF. The CDR3 nucleotides read TGTGCCTGGAGGGGAGGGGACGCTTCACCCCTCCACTTT.

The rearrangement uses TRBV7-3 and TRBJ2-7, with a weak D call TRBD2 (6 bases). Germline V CDR1 and CDR2: SGHTA, FQGTGA. V shed 1 base and J shed 6 bases, with 10 bases lying between them. This CDR3 spans 13 amino acids. CDR3 region: CASSLIGGGEQYF. For the CDR3, the DNA is TGTGCCAGCAGCTTAATCGGGGGAGGCGAGCAGTACTTC. The full variable domain, with the rest looked up from reference TRBV7-3 and TRBJ2-7, is GAGVSQTPSNKVTEKGKYVELRCDPISGHTALYWYRQSLGQGPEFLIYFQGTGAADDSGLPNDRFFAVRPEGSVSTLKIQRTERGDSAVYLCASSLIGGGEQYFGPGTRLTVT.

The chain employs TRBV4-1 and TRBJ2-2; 11 nucleotides align to TRBD1. Germline lookup yields CDR1 MGHRA and CDR2 YSYEKL. The CDR3 has 19 amino acids. With 0 bases clipped from V and 0 bases from J, the junction kept 6 bases outside the gene matches. The CDR3 sequence is CASSQEGTGGTANTGELFF. CDR3 DNA sequence: TGCGCCAGCAGCCAAGAAGGGACAGGGGGTACTGCGAACACCGGGGAGCTGTTTTTT.

The chain links TRBV28 to TRBJ1-4; D is undetermined. The germline V gene encodes CDR1 MDHEN and CDR2 SYDVKM. The CDR3 length is 17 residues. V lost 5 bases and J 0 bases, leaving 16 bases between the germline ends. The CDR3 region has the DNA TGTGCCAGCAGTCCCCGGAGGACTTCGGCAACTAATGAAAAACTGTTTTTT. It translates to CASSPRRTSATNEKLFF.

The chain joins TRBV12-3 or TRBV12-4 to TRBJ1-4, with a tentative D call TRBD1 (5 bases). This CDR3 comprises 11 residues. Trimming shortened V by 6 bases and J by 14 bases, and 13 bases separated the two germline ends. The CDR3 region has the DNA TGTGCCAGCAGCCCAACCGGGACTCTGTTTTTT. This gives the protein CASSPTGTLFF.

The chain couples TRBV4-1 to TRBJ1-1; tentative D call: TRBD1 (5 bases). V was pared by 4 bases and J by 1 base, with 13 bases between. The germline V gene encodes CDR1 MGHRA and CDR2 YSYEKL. CDR3 length: 15 amino acids. The CDR3 loop reads CASSLEVGGNTEAFF. The CDR3 DNA reads as TGCGCCAGCAGCCTAGAAGTCGGGGGGAACACTGAAGCTTTCTTT.

This sequence joins TRBV5-1 and TRBJ2-1, with 8 bases that match TRBD2. Germline V gene data show CDR1 as SGHRS and CDR2 as YFSETQ. CDR3 length: 16 residues. Losses at the gene ends were 0 bases for V and 6 bases for J; bases not matched to a gene: 8. CDR3 in amino acids: CASSLARGGFLNEQFF. The CDR3 DNA follows: TGCGCCAGCAGCTTGGCCCGGGGGGGTTTCCTCAATGAGCAGTTCTTC.

The J gene is TRBJ2-1, the V gene TRBV30; D may be TRBD2 (6 bases). The CDR3 sequence is 13 residues long. V lost 2 bases and J lost 10, with 15 bases in between. Per germline, CDR1 GTSNPN and CDR2 SVGIG (reference sequence). The CDR3 sequence: CAWSPNLAFEQFF. CDR3 sequence (DNA): TGTGCCTGGAGTCCCAATCTAGCGTTCGAGCAGTTCTTC.

The rearrangement joins TRBV4-3 to TRBJ1-4; D is perhaps TRBD1 (5 bases). V shed 4 bases and J shed 6 bases, with 18 bases lying between them. Looked up from germline, CDR1 is LGHNA and CDR2 is YSLEER. This CDR3 is built from 16 residues. CDR3 protein: CASSPNRNRRDEKLFF. CDR3 bases: TGCGCCAGCAGCCCAAACAGGAACCGACGCGATGAAAAACTGTTTTTT.

The chain uses TRBV6-2 or TRBV6-3 and TRBJ1-2; 10 bases are shared with TRBD1. V shed 2 bases, J shed 6 bases, and the junction held 3 bases outside the gene matches. Per germline, CDR1 MNHEY and CDR2 SVGEGT. There are 14 residues in the CDR3. CDR3 residues: CASSYRQGANGYTF. CDR3 nucleotides: TGTGCCAGCAGTTACCGACAGGGGGCTAATGGCTACACCTTC.

V is TRBV5-1 and J is TRBJ1-4; D not resolved. Deletions cut 2 bases from V and 8 bases from J, with 19 bases between. The CDR3 spans 16 residues. Germline V CDR1 and CDR2: SGHRS, YFSETQ. CDR3 sequence (DNA): TGCGCCAGCAGCTTAAACTTTGGCGGCTTAAACGAAAAACTGTTTTTT. Translating gives CASSLNFGGLNEKLFF.

The V gene is TRBV27, the J gene TRBJ2-1; 11 positions match TRBD2. This CDR3 comprises 15 residues. The germline gives CDR1 MNHEY, CDR2 SMNVEV (reference sequence). Trimming at V came to 3 bases and at J to 4 bases, leaving 2 bases not matched to a gene. The CDR3 DNA reads TGTGCCAGCAGTTTCGGGACTAGCGGTTACAATGAGCAGTTCTTC. Protein product: CASSFGTSGYNEQFF.